The rows below give T cell receptor beta chains drawn from one sample of a study of T cells in Graves' hyperthyroidism and ophthalmopathy. TCRdb redid the calling of the multiplex PCR reads with MiXCR, one entry per CDR3 protein. The data show some 510,000 distinct CDR3 sequences, roughly 50% seen once. The sequenced sample consisted of peripheral blood or thyroid tissue (not recorded which). These receptors came from a young woman with Graves' hyperthyroidism. Both conserved end residues are part of each CDR3. The order of the fields is J gene, clone size, V gene, D gene, CDR3 protein, CDR3 DNA. D genes are given only for firm matches. Expanded clones are given a class, and other clones once, few, many or no size at all.

TRBJ2-5,NA,TRBV2,TRBD1,CASSYQRQGVTQYF,TGTGCCAGCAGTTATCAAAGACAGGGGGTGACCCAGTACTTC
TRBJ1-5,few,TRBV7-2,TRBD1,CASSPQGALQPQHF,TGTGCCAGCAGTCCTCAGGGGGCTCTTCAGCCCCAGCATTTT
TRBJ2-7,NA,TRBV7-2,NA,CASSVRDRAYEQYF,TGTGCCAGCAGCGTCCGGGACCGCGCCTACGAGCAGTACTTC
TRBJ1-1,few,TRBV19,NA,CASSITGKFRNTEAFF,TGTGCCAGTAGTATCACAGGGAAATTTAGGAACACTGAAGCTTTCTTT
TRBJ1-2,few,TRBV4-3,NA,CASSQGREHGYTF,TGCGCCAGCAGCCAAGGCAGGGAGCATGGCTACACCTTC
TRBJ1-1,NA,TRBV20-1,NA,CSDRADTEAFF,TGCAGTGACAGGGCCGACACTGAAGCTTTCTTT
TRBJ2-5,NA,TRBV28,TRBD2,CASLTPSGSGETQYF,TGTGCCAGCCTGACCCCAAGCGGGAGCGGAGAGACCCAGTACTTC
TRBJ1-6,many,TRBV7-8,TRBD1,CASSLSTGGSSPLHF,TGTGCCAGCAGCTTATCCACAGGGGGCTCGTCACCCCTCCACTTT
TRBJ1-4,many,TRBV7-2,NA,CASSRVGGEKLFF,TGTGCCAGCAGCCGTGTTGGGGGTGAAAAACTGTTTTTT
TRBJ2-5,NA,TRBV29-1,NA,CSVGGAETQYF,TGCAGCGTGGGGGGCGCGGAGACCCAGTACTTC
TRBJ2-6,few,TRBV7-2,NA,CASSSQVGYGANVLTF,TGTGCCAGCAGCTCGCAAGTGGGGTATGGGGCCAACGTCCTGACTTTC
TRBJ2-5,NA,TRBV29-1,NA,CSVESRDAETQYF,TGCAGCGTTGAATCGCGGGACGCAGAGACCCAGTACTTC
TRBJ1-2,few,TRBV27,NA,CAALGIDGYTF,TGTGCCGCCTTAGGGATTGATGGCTACACCTTC
TRBJ1-5,NA,TRBV7-9,NA,CASSRIQGNSNQPQHF,TGTGCCAGCAGCAGAATACAGGGTAATAGCAATCAGCCCCAGCATTTT
TRBJ1-1,NA,TRBV25-1,TRBD1,CASSLNRVWTGFVEAFF,TGTGCCAGCAGTTTGAATCGCGTTTGGACAGGGTTTGTTGAAGCTTTCTTT
TRBJ2-5,many,TRBV7-8,NA,CASSPRDAETQYF,TGTGCCAGCAGCCCACGGGACGCGGAGACCCAGTACTTC